The clone carrying this T cell receptor (beta chain) occurred once. The antigen is undetermined. The data originate from a study of a mutant IDH1 vaccine in newly diagnosed glioma. The overall study: Eight vaccinations were given in weeks 1, 3, 5, 7, 11, 15, 19 and 23.

Germline values: CDR1 SGHTA, CDR2 FQGNSA. V was clipped by 4 bases and J by 8 bases, with 11 bases between them. The CDR3 is 12 residues long. Time point described: week 11, during vaccination. Mutant IDH1 20-mer peptide, at 300 ug, made up each vaccine dose, with topical imiquimod. New WHO grade 3 or 4 astrocytomas that were IDH1-mutant and ATRX-lost occurred in the donors. Repertoires were generated with immunoSEQ multiplex PCR, while TCRdb's copy carries only in-frame clones and drops some. This table has around 33,000 clones, around 90% appearing once. This receptor was obtained from a man aged 18 to 30 with glioma. V gene TRBV7-2 combines with J gene TRBJ2-5; the D gene is possibly TRBD1 (5 bases). The source material was PBMCs, sampled from a glioma patient whose treatment included an IDH1 peptide vaccine. CDR3 nucleotide sequence: TGTGCCAGCAGCTCTTACCAGGGTACCCAGTACTTC. Translated: CASSSYQGTQYF.